Listed below are T cell receptor beta chains from one sample, sequenced in a study of blood T cell repertoires in COVID-19. Sequencing used immunoSEQ multiplex PCR; TCRdb keeps in-frame clones, though not all of them. The data contain roughly 220,000 clones, 81% of them seen just once; the ten biggest clones take up 7.5%. Material for sequencing was peripheral blood. All receptors come from a woman at least 80 years old with COVID-19, enrolled during active disease. CDR3s include the opening cysteine and the closing phenylalanine or tryptophan. D genes are given only for firm matches. A row's size may be missing; if present it is once, few, many or a size class.

V	size	D	J	DNA	CDR3
TRBV5-1	-	-	TRBJ2-4	TGCGCCAGCAGCCCAAGCCCCGCAGCGGGAAACATTCAGTACTTC	CASSPSPAAGNIQYF
TRBV30	-	-	TRBJ1-5	TGTGCCTGGAGTGCGCGGGGAGTTAGCAATCAGCCCCAGCATTTT	CAWSARGVSNQPQHF
TRBV7-2	-	TRBD1	TRBJ2-7	TGTGCCAGCGGTACCGGGACAGGGTTAAGGGTCGAGCAGTACTTC	CASGTGTGLRVEQYF
TRBV30	-	-	TRBJ1-6	TGTGCCTGGACCTTTGGGGTACAGGGTGATTCACCCCTCCACTTT	CAWTFGVQGDSPLHF
TRBV7-9	-	-	TRBJ1-1	TGTGCCAGCAGCTCTTCACCCGGGAGCACTGAAGCTTTCTTT	CASSSSPGSTEAFF
TRBV4-1	-	-	TRBJ2-7	TGCGCCAGCAGCCCGGGACACCGATCCTACGAGCAGTACTTC	CASSPGHRSYEQYF
TRBV6-5	-	TRBD1	TRBJ2-3	TGTGCCAGCAGCCCGCCGGGACAGAGGATATATACGCAGTATTTT	CASSPPGQRIYTQYF
TRBV18	-	-	TRBJ2-1	TGTGCCAGCTCACCCCGAGACATTAACAATGAGCAGTTCTTC	CASSPRDINNEQFF
TRBV6-2/TRBV6-3	-	TRBD2	TRBJ2-1	TGTGCCAGCAGTTACCCGGCCAGCGGGAGAATTAGCGATGAGCAGTTCTTC	CASSYPASGRISDEQFF
TRBV7-3	once	-	TRBJ2-5	TGTGCCAGCAGCAGAATATGGGACTTCTACACCGAGAAGACCCAGTACTTC	CASSRIWDFYTEKTQYF
TRBV7-2	once	-	TRBJ2-5	TGTGCCAGCAGCTTTGAGTGGGCGATCCAAGAGACCCAGTACTTC	CASSFEWAIQETQYF
TRBV6-4	-	-	TRBJ2-3	TGTGCCAGCAGTTGGGCCGGGCCAAGGGGGACAGATACGCAGTATTTT	CASSWAGPRGTDTQYF
TRBV4-1	-	-	TRBJ1-5	TGCGCCAGCAGCCTCAAGGAGAGCAATCAGCCCCAGCATTTT	CASSLKESNQPQHF
TRBV5-1	few	-	TRBJ2-1	TGCGCCAGCAGCCGCTTAGCAGACAATGAGCAGTTCTTC	CASSRLADNEQFF
TRBV28	-	-	TRBJ2-7	TGTGCCAGCAGGGTGGCTTCCTACGAGCAGTACTTC	CASRVASYEQYF
TRBV28	-	-	TRBJ2-7	TGTGCCAGCACCCCGCACAGCTCCTACGAGCAGTACTTC	CASTPHSSYEQYF
TRBV5-1	-	-	TRBJ1-2	TGCGCCAGCAGCGATGGAGGGCCCACCCTTGAGGGCTACACCTTC	CASSDGGPTLEGYTF
TRBV7-3	-	TRBD1	TRBJ1-1	TGTGCCAGCAGCTTAGACGGACAGGCCGCTGAAGCTTTCTTT	CASSLDGQAAEAFF
TRBV30	-	TRBD1	TRBJ1-1	TGTGCCTGGAGTCCCCACAGGGGGAACACTGAAGCTTTCTTT	CAWSPHRGNTEAFF
TRBV7-2	-	TRBD2	TRBJ2-2	TGTGCCAGCAGCTTATTAGGACTAGGGGTTTCCGCCGGGGAGCTGTTTTTT	CASSLLGLGVSAGELFF
TRBV7-2	-	-	TRBJ1-6	TGTGCCAGCAGCTCACAGGGTGGGAATTCACCCCTCCACTTT	CASSSQGGNSPLHF
TRBV6-1	-	TRBD1	TRBJ1-5	TGTGCCAGCAGTGGAGGGACAGGGGCTGAGCGCAATCAGCCCCAGCATTTT	CASSGGTGAERNQPQHF
TRBV3-1/TRBV3-2	-	-	TRBJ1-1	TGTGCCAGCAGCCAAGAGGGGCGGACTGAAGCTTTCTTT	CASSQEGRTEAFF
TRBV2	-	-	TRBJ2-7	TGTGCCAGCAGAGGCTATGAACAGGGTCGCTACGAGCAGTACTTC	CASRGYEQGRYEQYF
TRBV21-1	-	-	TRBJ1-2	TGTGCCGGACAGAGATTCAGGACAGCGTTGGGTGGCTACACCTTC	CAGQRFRTALGGYTF
TRBV6-2/TRBV6-3	-	TRBD1	TRBJ1-2	TGTGCCAGCAGCCTACAGGGGGCGGTCGGCTACACCTTC	CASSLQGAVGYTF
TRBV7-8	-	-	TRBJ1-1	TGTGCCAGCAGCTTAGGTAGGGGCATGGGCAACGCTGAAGCTTTCTTT	CASSLGRGMGNAEAFF
TRBV6-2/TRBV6-3	-	-	TRBJ2-1	TGTGCCAGCAGTGATTCACAGAGCTCCTACAATGAGCAGTTCTTC	CASSDSQSSYNEQFF
TRBV18	-	-	TRBJ2-1	TGTGCCAGCGGCTCGGGTGCGGGTGAGCAGTTCTTC	CASGSGAGEQFF
TRBV6-6	-	-	TRBJ1-2	TGTGCCAGCAGTTACTCCGGGGGTAACTATGGCTACACCTTC	CASSYSGGNYGYTF
TRBV6-4	-	TRBD1	TRBJ1-2	TGTGCCAGCAAAGGACAGGCCGCTAACTATGGCTACACCTTC	CASKGQAANYGYTF
TRBV6-1	-	TRBD1	TRBJ1-4	TGTGCCAGCAGTGAGGGATTGGGACAGGGAGGTGAAAAACTGTTTTTT	CASSEGLGQGGEKLFF
TRBV6-5	-	-	TRBJ2-7	TGTGCCAGCAAGGGGTCAGGGGAGCAGTACTTC	CASKGSGEQYF
TRBV27	-	-	TRBJ1-6	TGTGCCAGCAGAGCGTCCTTGATGGGTTATAATTCACTCCTCCACTTT	CASRASLMGYNSLLHF
TRBV5-1	-	-	TRBJ2-5	TGCGCCAGCAGCCGAGGGGGGGTCGAAGAGACCCAGTACTTC	CASSRGGVEETQYF
TRBV10-1	few	-	TRBJ1-2	TGCGCCAGCAGTGAGGTCTGGCAGAACTATGGCTACACCTTC	CASSEVWQNYGYTF
TRBV3-1/TRBV3-2	once	-	TRBJ2-1	TGTGCCAGCAGCCAAGGGAGGGTGGCTGAGCAGTTCTTC	CASSQGRVAEQFF
TRBV5-8	-	-	TRBJ2-1	TGTGCCAGCAGCTCCACCTCCTTGCGGAGGAATGAGCAGTTCTTC	CASSSTSLRRNEQFF
TRBV7-7	-	TRBD2	TRBJ2-5	TGTGCTAGCAGTCGGACTAGCGGGAGAATAGAGACCCAGTACTTC	CASSRTSGRIETQYF
TRBV7-9	-	-	TRBJ2-7	TGTGCCAGCAGCCCCCTAGGGGGATACGAGCAGTACTTC	CASSPLGGYEQYF
TRBV5-6	-	-	TRBJ1-2	TGTGCCAGCAGCTTGGAAACTAGATATGGCTACACCTTC	CASSLETRYGYTF
TRBV6-1	-	-	TRBJ2-7	TGTGCCAGCAGTGAAGACCCGGCAGGGCCGGTCGAGCAGTACTTC	CASSEDPAGPVEQYF
TRBV28	few	TRBD2	TRBJ2-1	TGTGCCAGCAGTGAACTAGCGGGCGGGAATGAGCAGTTCTTC	CASSELAGGNEQFF
TRBV24-1	-	TRBD2	TRBJ2-3	TGTGCCACCAGTGATTTTAGCGGGGGGCAGTATTTT	CATSDFSGGQYF
TRBV7-9	-	TRBD2	TRBJ2-3	TGTGCCAGCAGCCCGCGGGGGGGCCGCACAGATACGCAGTATTTT	CASSPRGGRTDTQYF
TRBV5-1	once	TRBD2	TRBJ2-2	TGCGCCAGCGCTGGGGCCAGCGGGGGTTACACCGGGGAGCTGTTTTTT	CASAGASGGYTGELFF
TRBV27	-	-	TRBJ2-1	TGTGCCAGCAGTTTTAGGGGCAATGAGCAGTTCTTC	CASSFRGNEQFF
TRBV11-3	-	-	TRBJ1-1	TGTGCCAGCAGCTCAGGGGCGGGCACTGAAGCTTTCTTT	CASSSGAGTEAFF
TRBV7-8	-	-	TRBJ1-2	TGTGCCAGCAGCTTAACGGCGGCCGGTGGCTACACCTTC	CASSLTAAGGYTF
TRBV5-4	-	-	TRBJ1-2	TGTGCCAGCAGCTTACAGGGCCTGGAGTATGGCTACACCTTC	CASSLQGLEYGYTF
TRBV10-1	-	TRBD1	TRBJ1-1	TGCGCCAGCAGTGAGGCCGGACAGGCGAACACTGAAGCTTTCTTT	CASSEAGQANTEAFF
TRBV4-2	-	-	TRBJ1-2	TGTGCCAGCAGCCAAGATCAGGGCTATGGCTACACCTTC	CASSQDQGYGYTF
TRBV7-8	-	-	TRBJ1-1	TGTGCCAGCAGCTTAGAACTACGCTCGGTCGCTGAAGCTTTCTTT	CASSLELRSVAEAFF